One sample yielded the 8 T cell receptor beta chains listed below, sequenced in a study of Ad26.COV2.S vaccination and SARS-CoV-2 variants. Sequenced by immunoSEQ multiplex PCR; TCRdb stores in-frame clones only, minus some. The profile shows 300,000 to 400,000 clones, about nine tenths of them singletons. The sample's treatment: some 20 received Ad26.COV2.S at low or high dose, single or two shots; 5 received placebo; per-sample allocation not given. Repertoires come from day 63 after the first vaccine or placebo injection. The material sequenced was peripheral blood, taken in a trial of Ad26.COV2.S vaccine versus placebo. All receptors derive from a person between 18 and 59 years old who received the Ad26.COV2.S COVID-19 vaccine or a placebo.

The chain couples TRBV7-8 to TRBJ1-5; weak D call: TRBD1 (6 bases). The CDR3 length is 16 residues. V was shortened by 5 bases and J by 0 bases, with 14 bases between the two germline ends. Germline V lookup: CDR1 SGHVS, CDR2 FQNEAQ. The CDR3 DNA reads TGTGCCAGCAGCGGGGGGCAGACCTATAGCAATCAGCCCCAGCATTTT. It codes for CASSGGQTYSNQPQHF.

The V and J genes are TRBV25-1 and TRBJ1-1; tentatively, D is TRBD1 (5 bases). The germline V gene has CDR1 MGHDK and CDR2 SYGVNS. The CDR3 consists of 17 residues. Trimming shortened V by 0 bases and J by 4 bases, and 18 bases separated the two germline ends. The chain's CDR3 is CASSEYGQGGFFTEAFF. The CDR3 DNA is TGTGCCAGCAGTGAATACGGTCAGGGTGGGTTTTTCACTGAAGCTTTCTTT.

V usage is TRBV7-9 and J usage is TRBJ2-3; a possible D gene is TRBD2 (7 bases). The CDR3 runs 16 residues. The ends were cut back, 5 bases at V and 6 bases at J, with 21 bases in the middle. Germline V gene sequence: CDR1 SEHNR, CDR2 FQNEAQ (reference sequence). The CDR3 protein is CASSQRGAGARDTQYF. Here the CDR3 DNA reads TGTGCCAGCAGCCAGAGGGGTGCGGGGGCGCGGGATACGCAGTATTTT.

This clone came up a few times. A junction boundary mismatches the germline segment, possibly from a read error. V gene TRBV11-2 combines with J gene TRBJ2-2; no reliable D call. The germline gives CDR1 SGHAT, CDR2 FQNNGV. This CDR3 spans 11 amino acids. DNA for the CDR3: TGTGCCAGCACCTTAACCGGGGAGCTGTTTTTT. Translated, it gives CASTLTGELFF.

The CDR3 DNA reads as TGTGCCAGCAGAGTCGGGAGGGGGGTTAGCAATCAGCCCCAGCATTTT. It encodes CASRVGRGVSNQPQHF. This chain uses TRBV2 with TRBJ1-5, with TRBD1 as a possible D gene (6 bases). V shed 6 bases and J shed 0 bases, with 15 bases lying between them. The V gene's germline CDR1 is SNHLY and CDR2 FYNNEI. The length of the CDR3 is 16 residues.

The chain employs TRBV6-4 and TRBJ2-2; D not resolved. The CDR3 spans 13 residues. The V gene lost 4 bases and the J gene lost 4 bases, with 7 bases spanning the gap. Germline CDR1 MRHNA, CDR2 SNTAGT. CDR3 amino acids: CASSVGFTGELFF. CDR3 bases: TGTGCCAGCAGTGTAGGGTTCACCGGGGAGCTGTTTTTT.

The chain couples TRBV4-1 to TRBJ1-2; weak D call: TRBD1 (6 bases). In germline, CDR1 is MGHRA, CDR2 YSYEKL. The CDR3 is 17 amino acids. V lost 7 bases and J 6 bases, leaving 27 bases between the germline ends. The CDR3 loop is CASTDGQTGIGLDGYTF. In nucleotides, the CDR3 is TGCGCCAGCACCGATGGACAGACCGGTATTGGCTTGGATGGCTACACCTTC.

V and J are TRBV6-5 and TRBJ1-5, with TRBD1 identical over 8 bases. With V trimmed by 2 bases and J by 3 bases, 3 bases remained unmatched. This CDR3 has 15 amino acids. CDR1 MNHEY and CDR2 SVGAGI come from the germline V gene. CDR3 region: CASSYRTGSNQPQHF. The DNA of the CDR3 is TGTGCCAGCAGTTACCGGACAGGGTCCAATCAGCCCCAGCATTTT.